A selection of T cell receptor beta chains follows, all from one sample in a study of T-cell memory formation after mild COVID-19. TCRdb re-called the 5' RACE reads through MiXCR, storing one row per CDR3 protein. The sample has 140,000 or so distinct CDR3 sequences, around 5.8% seen once; the top ten hold roughly 2.1%. The sequencing input was PBMCs or a T cell subset sorted from them (not recorded which). These receptors came from an adult woman who had mild COVID-19 (a few samples of this study predate the infection). Cell type and time point are not known. The CDR3 runs from the conserved cysteine through the conserved F or W. The order of the fields is J gene, D gene, V gene, clone size, CDR3 protein, CDR3 DNA. D genes are given only for firm matches. Clone size is not always given. Where it is, it says once, few, many or a class for expanded clones.

TRBJ2-5	NA	TRBV7-2	few	CASSLRHGRSQETQYF	TGTGCCAGCAGCCTAAGACACGGACGGTCCCAAGAGACCCAGTACTTC
TRBJ2-5	NA	TRBV7-2	many	CASSLKGGRWETQYF	TGTGCCAGCAGCTTGAAGGGGGGCCGGTGGGAGACCCAGTACTTC
TRBJ1-3	NA	TRBV9	many	CASSVLSGGAGNTIYF	TGTGCCAGCAGCGTCTTAAGCGGGGGAGCTGGAAACACCATATATTTT
TRBJ1-2	NA	TRBV25-1	many	CASSEYPGGYTF	TGTGCCAGCAGTGAATACCCAGGTGGCTACACCTTC
TRBJ1-1	NA	TRBV7-9	few	CASSLVLADPSTEAFF	TGTGCCAGCAGCTTAGTTCTGGCAGACCCATCCACTGAAGCTTTCTTT
TRBJ1-1	NA	TRBV6-2/TRBV6-3	few	CASSYREGGRTEAFF	TGTGCCAGCAGTTACCGGGAAGGGGGTAGGACTGAAGCTTTCTTT
TRBJ2-1	NA	TRBV27	NA	CASSLGPSFGNEQFF	TGTGCCAGCAGTTTAGGGCCAAGCTTTGGAAATGAGCAGTTCTTC
TRBJ2-3	NA	TRBV27	NA	CASSLGRRGALDTQYF	TGTGCCAGCAGTTTAGGTCGCCGGGGGGCTTTAGATACGCAGTATTTT
TRBJ2-2	NA	TRBV12-3/TRBV12-4	few	CASSFGRATGELFF	TGTGCCAGCAGTTTCGGACGGGCCACCGGGGAGCTGTTTTTT
TRBJ1-6	TRBD1	TRBV20-1	many	CSALQGGAYNSPLHF	TGCAGTGCCCTACAGGGGGGGGCCTATAATTCACCCCTCCACTTT
TRBJ2-5	TRBD2	TRBV4-1	many	CASSQEIGGTTNNRKTQYF	TGCGCCAGCAGCCAAGAAATCGGGGGGACGACTAATAACCGGAAGACCCAGTACTTC
TRBJ2-6	NA	TRBV10-1	NA	CASPTQRGAQPGANVLTF	TGCGCCAGCCCCACTCAAAGGGGGGCCCAGCCTGGGGCCAACGTCCTGACTTTC
TRBJ1-2	TRBD1	TRBV12-3/TRBV12-4	many	CASSPFGTGNYGYTF	TGTGCCAGCAGTCCTTTCGGGACAGGCAACTATGGCTACACCTTC
TRBJ1-1	NA	TRBV4-1	NA	CASSPREVAEAFF	TGCGCCAGCAGCCCTAGGGAGGTGGCTGAAGCTTTCTTT
TRBJ2-1	TRBD2	TRBV23-1	few	CASSQWGGINEQFF	TGCGCCAGCAGTCAATGGGGGGGGATCAATGAGCAGTTCTTC
TRBJ1-5	NA	TRBV30	few	CAWSVYGEGQPQHF	TGTGCCTGGAGTGTGTATGGCGAGGGTCAGCCCCAGCATTTT
TRBJ2-4	TRBD2	TRBV2	few	CASSLAGAKNIQYF	TGTGCCAGCAGTTTAGCGGGAGCCAAAAACATTCAGTACTTC
TRBJ1-3	TRBD1	TRBV20-1	NA	CSALARGQGASGNTIYF	TGCAGTGCGCTAGCTAGGGGACAGGGGGCGTCGGGAAACACCATATATTTT
TRBJ1-1	NA	TRBV5-1	NA	CASSSPNTGAEAFF	TGCGCCAGCAGCTCCCCAAATACCGGCGCTGAAGCTTTCTTT
TRBJ2-2	TRBD1	TRBV5-4	NA	CASSAGQVRGELFF	TGTGCCAGCAGCGCCGGACAGGTCCGCGGGGAGCTGTTTTTT
TRBJ2-7	TRBD2	TRBV7-9	NA	CASSPTGGAAYEQYF	TGTGCCAGCAGCCCTACCGGGGGGGCCGCCTACGAGCAGTACTTC
TRBJ2-6	NA	TRBV11-2	few	CASSLSIVGAGANVLTF	TGTGCCAGCAGCTTATCTATCGTGGGGGCTGGGGCCAACGTCCTGACTTTC
TRBJ2-5	NA	TRBV29-1	many	CSVIAPQETQYF	TGCAGCGTCATAGCTCCCCAAGAGACCCAGTACTTC
TRBJ1-1	TRBD1	TRBV5-1	many	CASSLPDRVSEAFF	TGCGCCAGCAGCTTGCCTGACAGGGTCTCCGAAGCTTTCTTT
TRBJ2-7	NA	TRBV6-5	NA	CASSSTGTGGEQYF	TGTGCCAGCAGCTCGACCGGGACCGGGGGCGAGCAGTACTTC
TRBJ2-2	NA	TRBV19	NA	CASTPSWVSSTGELFF	TGTGCCAGTACTCCGTCATGGGTCTCTAGCACCGGGGAGCTGTTTTTT
TRBJ1-3	NA	TRBV7-9	NA	CASSSSLQGFSGNTIYF	TGTGCCAGCAGCTCATCACTCCAGGGTTTCTCTGGAAACACCATATATTTT
TRBJ2-2	NA	TRBV20-1	many	CSARSRRTGELFF	TGCAGTGCTAGGAGCCGCCGCACCGGGGAGCTGTTTTTT
TRBJ1-3	NA	TRBV5-6	few	CASNWGGPDGNTIYF	TGTGCCAGCAACTGGGGGGGCCCGGATGGAAACACCATATATTTT
TRBJ2-5	TRBD2	TRBV7-9	few	CASSSDKGLAETQYF	TGTGCCAGCAGCTCAGATAAGGGACTAGCAGAGACCCAGTACTTC
TRBJ2-3	NA	TRBV2	many	CASMGWAGSTDTQYF	TGTGCCAGCATGGGGTGGGCCGGTAGCACAGATACGCAGTATTTT
TRBJ2-6	NA	TRBV3-1	NA	CASSPRWGSGANVLTF	TGTGCCAGCAGCCCAAGGTGGGGATCTGGGGCCAACGTCCTGACTTTC
TRBJ1-4	NA	TRBV9	NA	CASSGPRGAANEKLFF	TGTGCCAGCAGTGGACCTCGGGGAGCGGCTAATGAAAAACTGTTTTTT
TRBJ2-5	NA	TRBV4-1	few	CASSQEQRGETQYF	TGCGCCAGCAGCCAAGAGCAGCGCGGGGAGACCCAGTACTTC
TRBJ2-2	TRBD2	TRBV7-2	NA	CASSSPGTSGIGELFF	TGTGCCAGCAGCTCCCCCGGGACTAGCGGGATTGGGGAGCTGTTTTTT
TRBJ2-3	NA	TRBV5-1	many	CASSLGHTSTDTQYF	TGCGCCAGCAGCTTGGGCCATACAAGCACAGATACGCAGTATTTT
TRBJ2-5	NA	TRBV7-2	few	CASSLAGVGETQYF	TGTGCCAGCAGCTTAGCGGGAGTCGGAGAGACCCAGTACTTC
TRBJ2-5	NA	TRBV5-1	once	CASSYPQEPQYF	TGCGCCAGCAGCTACCCACAAGAGCCCCAGTACTTC
TRBJ2-7	TRBD1	TRBV19	few	CASSKADRVYEQYF	TGTGCCAGTAGTAAGGCGGACAGGGTCTACGAGCAGTACTTC
TRBJ2-7	NA	TRBV10-3	few	CAISERVGGSSYEQYF	TGTGCCATCAGTGAGAGGGTGGGCGGAAGCTCCTACGAGCAGTACTTC